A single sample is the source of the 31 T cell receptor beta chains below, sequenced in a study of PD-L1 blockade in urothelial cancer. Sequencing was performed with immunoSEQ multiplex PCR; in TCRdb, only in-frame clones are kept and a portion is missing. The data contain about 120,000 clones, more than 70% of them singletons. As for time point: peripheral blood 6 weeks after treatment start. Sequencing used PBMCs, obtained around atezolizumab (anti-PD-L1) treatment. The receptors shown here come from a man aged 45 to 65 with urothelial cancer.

In DNA, the CDR3 is TGTGCCAGCAGCCCCGGGTCCCAGAACACTGAAGCTTTCTTT. It encodes CASSPGSQNTEAFF. The genes are TRBV2 and TRBJ1-1; D is undetermined. Germline loops: CDR1 SNHLY, CDR2 FYNNEI. With 6 bases removed from V and 1 base from J, the gap between germline ends came to 12 bases. This CDR3 is 14 amino acids long.

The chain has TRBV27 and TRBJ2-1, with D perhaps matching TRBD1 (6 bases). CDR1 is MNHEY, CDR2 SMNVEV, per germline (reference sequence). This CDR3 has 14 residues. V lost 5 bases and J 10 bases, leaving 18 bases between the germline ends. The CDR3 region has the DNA TGTGCCAGCAGTCCGGGACAACTTCGCGGGGAGCAGTTCTTC. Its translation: CASSPGQLRGEQFF.

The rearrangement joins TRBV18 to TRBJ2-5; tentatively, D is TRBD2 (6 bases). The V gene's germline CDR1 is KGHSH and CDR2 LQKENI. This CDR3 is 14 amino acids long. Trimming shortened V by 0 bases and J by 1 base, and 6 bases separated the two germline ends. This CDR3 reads CASSPPTSQETQYF. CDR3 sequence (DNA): TGTGCCAGCTCACCACCGACTAGCCAAGAGACCCAGTACTTC.

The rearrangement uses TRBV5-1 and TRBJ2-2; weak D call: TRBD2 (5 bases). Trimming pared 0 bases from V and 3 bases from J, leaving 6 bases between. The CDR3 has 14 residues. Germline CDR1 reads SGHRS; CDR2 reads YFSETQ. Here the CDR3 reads CASSLAADTGELFF. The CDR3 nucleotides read TGCGCCAGCAGCTTGGCAGCGGACACCGGGGAGCTGTTTTTT.

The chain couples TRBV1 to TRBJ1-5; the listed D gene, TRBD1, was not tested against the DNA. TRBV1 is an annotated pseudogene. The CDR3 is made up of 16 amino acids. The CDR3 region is CTSSRGEGTGNQPQHF. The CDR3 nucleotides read TGCACCAGCAGCCGAGGGGAGGGGACAGGAAATCAGCCCCAGCATTTT.

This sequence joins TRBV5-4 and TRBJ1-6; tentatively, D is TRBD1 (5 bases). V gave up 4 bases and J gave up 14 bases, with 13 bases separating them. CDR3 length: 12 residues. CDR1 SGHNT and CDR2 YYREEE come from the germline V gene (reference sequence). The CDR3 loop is CASSAVGEALHF. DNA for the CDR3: TGTGCCAGCAGCGCCGTAGGGGAGGCCCTCCACTTT.

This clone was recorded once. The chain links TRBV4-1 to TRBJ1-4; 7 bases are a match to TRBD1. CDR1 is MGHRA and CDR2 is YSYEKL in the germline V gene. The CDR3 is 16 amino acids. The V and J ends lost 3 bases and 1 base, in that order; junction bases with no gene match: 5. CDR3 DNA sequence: TGCGCCAGCAGCCAGCACAGGGGTGGAACTAATGAAAAACTGTTTTTT. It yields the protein CASSQHRGGTNEKLFF.

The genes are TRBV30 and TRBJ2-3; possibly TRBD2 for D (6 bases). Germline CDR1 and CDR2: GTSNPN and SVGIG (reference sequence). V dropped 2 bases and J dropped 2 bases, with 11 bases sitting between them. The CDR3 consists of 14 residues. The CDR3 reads CAWSSGDPTDTQYF. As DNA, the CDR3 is TGTGCCTGGAGTTCGGGGGACCCCACAGATACGCAGTATTTT.

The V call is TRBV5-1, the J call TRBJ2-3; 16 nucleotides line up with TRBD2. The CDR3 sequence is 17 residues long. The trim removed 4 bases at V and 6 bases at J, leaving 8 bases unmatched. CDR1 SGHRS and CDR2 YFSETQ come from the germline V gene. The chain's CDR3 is CASSGGTSGRAGDTQYF. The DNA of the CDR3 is TGCGCCAGCAGCGGCGGGACTAGCGGGAGGGCCGGGGATACGCAGTATTTT.

The CDR3 coding sequence is TGTGCCAGCGCGTACAGGGGGCGTATCTACGAGCAGTACTTC. Amino acids: CASAYRGRIYEQYF. This sequence joins TRBV27 and TRBJ2-7; 9 nucleotides align to TRBD1. CDR3 length equals 14 residues. Germline V gene lookup returns CDR1 MNHEY and CDR2 SMNVEV (reference sequence). V trimming: 8 bases; J trimming: 3 bases; junction bases outside the gene matches: 8.

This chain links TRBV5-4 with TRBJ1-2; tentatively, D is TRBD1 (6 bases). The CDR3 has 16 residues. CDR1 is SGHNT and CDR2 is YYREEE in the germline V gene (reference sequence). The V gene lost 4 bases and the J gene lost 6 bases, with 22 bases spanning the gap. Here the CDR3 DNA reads TGTGCCAGCAGCACGCACGGGCGGGGGGGCGGGAATGGCTACACCTTC. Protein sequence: CASSTHGRGGGNGYTF.

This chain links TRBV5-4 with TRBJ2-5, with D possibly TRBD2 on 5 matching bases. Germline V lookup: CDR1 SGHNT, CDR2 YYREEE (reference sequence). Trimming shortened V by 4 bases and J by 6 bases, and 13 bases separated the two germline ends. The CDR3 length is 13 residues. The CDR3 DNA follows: TGTGCCAGCAGCCGGAAGGGAGTACAGACCCAGTACTTC. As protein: CASSRKGVQTQYF.

The chain's CDR3 is CAWSIQLAGGQAQYF. Here the CDR3 DNA reads TGTGCCTGGAGTATCCAACTAGCGGGAGGGCAGGCCCAGTACTTC. This chain uses TRBV30 with TRBJ2-5; the match to TRBD2 covers 13 bases. Germline V gives CDR1 GTSNPN, CDR2 SVGIG (reference sequence). The CDR3 covers 15 residues. V lost 2 bases to trimming and J lost 9 bases; unmatched junction nucleotides: 9.

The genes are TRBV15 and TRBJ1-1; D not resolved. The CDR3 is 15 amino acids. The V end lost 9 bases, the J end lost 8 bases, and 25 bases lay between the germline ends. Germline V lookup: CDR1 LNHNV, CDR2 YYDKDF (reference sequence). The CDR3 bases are TGTGCCACTGAGCAATTCCCGACTCTCGCCACGGAAGCTTTCTTT. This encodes CATEQFPTLATEAFF. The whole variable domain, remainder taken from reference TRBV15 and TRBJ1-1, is DAMVIQNPRYQVTQFGKPVTLSCSQTLNHNVMYWYQQKSSQAPKLLFHYYDKDFNNEADTPDNFQSRRPNTSFCFLDIRSPGLGDTAMYLCATEQFPTLATEAFFGQGTRLTVV.

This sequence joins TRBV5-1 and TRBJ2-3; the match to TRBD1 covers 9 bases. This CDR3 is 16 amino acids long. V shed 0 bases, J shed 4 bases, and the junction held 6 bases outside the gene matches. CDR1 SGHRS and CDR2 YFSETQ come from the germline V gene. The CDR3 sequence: CASSLDGTGKSDTQYF. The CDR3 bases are TGCGCCAGCAGCTTGGACGGGACAGGGAAGTCAGATACGCAGTATTTT.

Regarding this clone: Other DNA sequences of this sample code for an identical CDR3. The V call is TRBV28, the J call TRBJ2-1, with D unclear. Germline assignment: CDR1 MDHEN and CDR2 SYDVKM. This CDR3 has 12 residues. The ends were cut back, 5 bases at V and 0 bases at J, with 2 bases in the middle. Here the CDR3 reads CASSLSYNEQFF. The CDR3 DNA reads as TGTGCCAGCAGTCTCTCCTACAATGAGCAGTTCTTC.

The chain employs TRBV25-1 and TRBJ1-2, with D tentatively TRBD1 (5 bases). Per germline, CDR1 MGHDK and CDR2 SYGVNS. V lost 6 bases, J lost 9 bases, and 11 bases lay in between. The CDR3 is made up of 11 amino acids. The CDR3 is CASRRGHRYTF. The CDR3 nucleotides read TGTGCCAGCAGGAGAGGACATCGCTACACCTTC.

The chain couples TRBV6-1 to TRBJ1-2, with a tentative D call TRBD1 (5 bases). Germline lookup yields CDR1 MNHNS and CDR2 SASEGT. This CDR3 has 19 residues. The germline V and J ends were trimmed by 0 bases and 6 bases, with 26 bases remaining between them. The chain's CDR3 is CASSEALGTSTLLRNGYTF. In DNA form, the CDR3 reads TGTGCCAGCAGTGAAGCCCTCGGGACTTCAACCCTATTACGGAATGGCTACACCTTC.

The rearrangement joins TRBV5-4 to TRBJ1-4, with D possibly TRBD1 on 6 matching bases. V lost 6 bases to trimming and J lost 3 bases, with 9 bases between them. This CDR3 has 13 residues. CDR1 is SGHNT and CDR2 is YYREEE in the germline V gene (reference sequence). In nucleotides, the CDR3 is TGTGCCAGCACCGGACAGCCTAATGAAAAACTGTTTTTT. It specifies CASTGQPNEKLFF.

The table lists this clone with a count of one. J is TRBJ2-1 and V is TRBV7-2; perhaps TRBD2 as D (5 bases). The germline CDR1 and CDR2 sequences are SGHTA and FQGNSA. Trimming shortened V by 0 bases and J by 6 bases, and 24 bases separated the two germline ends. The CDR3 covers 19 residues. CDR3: CASSLARFGAAPRTNEQFF. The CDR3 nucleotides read TGTGCCAGCAGCTTAGCGCGGTTCGGAGCGGCCCCCCGAACCAATGAGCAGTTCTTC.

CDR3 sequence: CASIPGGANEKLFF. DNA for the CDR3: TGTGCCAGCATCCCGGGGGGGGCTAATGAAAAACTGTTTTTT. The chain couples TRBV28 to TRBJ1-4, with D tentatively TRBD1 (5 bases). V shed 7 bases and J shed 3 bases, with 12 bases lying between them. CDR1 is MDHEN and CDR2 is SYDVKM in the germline V gene. CDR3 length: 14 residues.

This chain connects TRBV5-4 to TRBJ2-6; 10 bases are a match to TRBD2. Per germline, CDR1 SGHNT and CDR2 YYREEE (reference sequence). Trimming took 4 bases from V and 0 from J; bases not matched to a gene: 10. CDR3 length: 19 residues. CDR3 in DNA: TGTGCCAGCAGCAGGCCGACTAGCGGGTTAAGCTCTGGGGCCAACGTCCTGACTTTC. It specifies CASSRPTSGLSSGANVLTF.

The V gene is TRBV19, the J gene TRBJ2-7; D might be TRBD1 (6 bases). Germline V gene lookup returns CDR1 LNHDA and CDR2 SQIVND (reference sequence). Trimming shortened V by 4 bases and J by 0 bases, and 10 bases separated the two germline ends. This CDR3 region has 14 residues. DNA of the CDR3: TGTGCCAGTAGTAGGCCGGGACACTCCTACGAGCAGTACTTC. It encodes CASSRPGHSYEQYF.

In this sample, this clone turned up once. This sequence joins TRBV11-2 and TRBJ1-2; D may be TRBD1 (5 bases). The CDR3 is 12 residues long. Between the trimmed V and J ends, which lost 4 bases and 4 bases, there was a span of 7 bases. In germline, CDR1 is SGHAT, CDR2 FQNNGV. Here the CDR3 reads CASSWQGYGYTF. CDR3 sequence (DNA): TGTGCCAGCAGCTGGCAGGGCTATGGCTACACCTTC.

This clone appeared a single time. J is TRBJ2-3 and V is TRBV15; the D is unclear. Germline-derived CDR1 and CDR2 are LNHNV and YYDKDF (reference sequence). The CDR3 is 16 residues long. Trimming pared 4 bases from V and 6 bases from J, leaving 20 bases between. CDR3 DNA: TGTGCCACCAGCACCTTCCGGCAGGTACAGTCTGATACGCAGTATTTT. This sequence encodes CATSTFRQVQSDTQYF.

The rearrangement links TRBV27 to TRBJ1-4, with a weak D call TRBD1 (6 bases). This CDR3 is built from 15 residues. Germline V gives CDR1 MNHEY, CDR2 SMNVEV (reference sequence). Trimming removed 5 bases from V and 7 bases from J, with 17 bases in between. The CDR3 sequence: CASSHGPGEGEKLFF. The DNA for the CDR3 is TGTGCCAGCAGTCATGGTCCAGGGGAGGGTGAAAAACTGTTTTTT.

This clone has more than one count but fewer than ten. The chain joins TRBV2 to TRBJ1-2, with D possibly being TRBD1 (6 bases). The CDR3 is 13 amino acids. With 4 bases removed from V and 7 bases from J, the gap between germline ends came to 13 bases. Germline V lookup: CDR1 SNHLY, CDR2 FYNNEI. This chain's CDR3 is CASSAGRGGGYTF. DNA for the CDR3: TGTGCCAGCAGTGCGGGCAGGGGCGGTGGCTACACCTTC. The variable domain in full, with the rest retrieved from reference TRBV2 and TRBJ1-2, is EPEVTQTPSHQVTQMGQEVILRCVPISNHLYFYWYRQILGQKVEFLVSFYNNEISEKSEIFDDQFSVERPDGSNFTLKIRSTKLEDSAMYFCASSAGRGGGYTFGSGTRLTVV.

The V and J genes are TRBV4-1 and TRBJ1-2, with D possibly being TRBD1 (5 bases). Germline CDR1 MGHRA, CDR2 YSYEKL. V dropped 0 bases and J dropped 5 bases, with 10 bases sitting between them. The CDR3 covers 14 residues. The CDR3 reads CASSQEKGNYGYTF. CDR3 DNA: TGCGCCAGCAGCCAAGAAAAGGGGAATTATGGCTACACCTTC.

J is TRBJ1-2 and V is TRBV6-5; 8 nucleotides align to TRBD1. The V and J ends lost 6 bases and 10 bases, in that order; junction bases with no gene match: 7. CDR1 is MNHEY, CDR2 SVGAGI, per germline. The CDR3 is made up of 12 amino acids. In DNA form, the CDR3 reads TGTGCCAGCAGACAAGACAGGGGCGCCTACACCTTC. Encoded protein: CASRQDRGAYTF.

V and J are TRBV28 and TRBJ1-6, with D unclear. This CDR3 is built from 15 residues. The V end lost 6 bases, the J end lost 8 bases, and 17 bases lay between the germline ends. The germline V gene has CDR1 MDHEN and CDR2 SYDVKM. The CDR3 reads CASRLPGGDDSPLHF. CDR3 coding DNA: TGTGCCAGCAGACTACCTGGCGGGGATGATTCACCCCTCCACTTT. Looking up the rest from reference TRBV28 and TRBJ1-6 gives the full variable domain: DVKVTQSSRYLVKRTGEKVFLECVQDMDHENMFWYRQDPGLGLRLIYFSYDVKMKEKGDIPEGYSVSREKKERFSLILESASTNQTSMYLCASRLPGGDDSPLHFGNGTRLTVT.

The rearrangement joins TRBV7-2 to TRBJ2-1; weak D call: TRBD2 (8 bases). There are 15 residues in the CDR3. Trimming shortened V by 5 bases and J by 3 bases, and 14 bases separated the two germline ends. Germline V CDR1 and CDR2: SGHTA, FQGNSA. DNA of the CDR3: TGTGCCAGCAGCCCAGGGGGGACTAGCTACAATGAGCAGTTCTTC. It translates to CASSPGGTSYNEQFF.